This T cell receptor (beta chain) was retrieved from a study of blood T cell repertoires in COVID-19. Whole-study context: Material from acute and convalescent COVID-19 was sourced from the United States, Italy and Spain. T cells, B-cell-depleted T cells, or PBMCs supplied cDNA or gDNA.

In the original processing: Amplification with reference gene primers provided the estimates of nucleated cell counts. Profiling relied on immunoSEQ multiplex PCR, and the TCRdb table lists in-frame clones only, not all of them. The DNA gave D and trimming, while V, J and clone size come from that table. The sample shows fewer than 85,000 clones, around 83% of them seen only once. The ends were cut back, 3 bases at V and 4 bases at J, with 7 bases in the middle. CDR1 and CDR2 from the germline V gene are KGHSH and LQKENI. The CDR3 extends over 13 amino acids. This receptor was obtained from a woman in her sixties or seventies with acute or convalescent COVID-19. V and J are TRBV18 and TRBJ2-1; maybe TRBD2 (6 bases). The material sequenced was peripheral blood. CDR3 in amino acids: CASSPGGYNEQFF. CDR3 bases: TGTGCCAGCTCACCGGGGGGATACAATGAGCAGTTCTTC.